This T cell receptor beta chain was documented in a study of OX40 agonist ivuxolimab in advanced cancers. Study at large: Of the patients, three showed partial responses, one with hepatocellular carcinoma and two with cutaneous melanoma.

With respect to this clone: As yet, its antigen is unknown.

The CDR3 totals 14 residues. CDR1 is MNHEY and CDR2 is SMNVEV in the germline V gene (reference sequence). With V trimmed by 5 bases and J by 5 bases, 8 bases remained unmatched. Data came from immunoSEQ multiplex PCR; TCRdb stores just in-frame clones and leaves some out. This sample has approximately 59,000 clones, with over 75% found just once. Regarding the study as a whole: With doses of 0.1 to 3.0 mg/kg, CD4+ and CD8+ blood T cells had undergone clonal expansion by week 6. The study did not work out the antigen specificity of the expanded peripheral T cells. Low normalized T-cell clonal expansion was additionally recorded for some nonresponders.

The TCR was taken from an adult with an advanced solid tumor such as melanoma, head and neck, liver or kidney cancer. The specimen comprised CD4+ or CD8+ T cells sorted from blood, sampled in a trial of the OX40 agonist ivuxolimab. The chain combines TRBV27 with TRBJ2-5; TRBD1 matches 7 bases. The CDR3 here is CASSPLQGEETQYF. The CDR3 nucleotides read TGTGCCAGCAGTCCACTCCAGGGGGAGGAGACCCAGTACTTC.